This T cell receptor (beta chain) was recovered during a study of cytomegalovirus exposure and HLA in healthy donors. Study-level information: A prior study identified 117 million unique TCR beta sequences from roughly 180 million T cells.

Primers included in the PCR were 60 Vbeta and 13 Jbeta primers. TCRdb keeps only in-frame clones here, not all; method: immunoSEQ multiplex PCR. The sample lists roughly 120,000 clones; under 85% were seen once. Among the donors, all were healthy bone marrow donors. Germline CDR1 reads SQVTM; CDR2 reads ANQGSEA. The CDR3 runs to 13 residues. With V trimmed by 7 bases and J by 4 bases, 7 bases remained unmatched. General study findings and limits: A later analysis, which compared TCR beta chains of equal frequency, found the HLA-associated ones more clonally expanded.

Points on this clone: Its target is not known.

This receptor was identified in a man in his thirties or forties in good health and CMV-seropositive. Sequenced material: PBMCs. The V and J genes are TRBV29-1 and TRBJ2-3, with TRBD2 identical over 8 bases. CDR3 bases: TGCAGCGCTTCGGGACTAGTTGCAGATACGCAGTATTTT. Encoded protein: CSASGLVADTQYF.